The clone carrying this T cell receptor (beta chain) came up a few times. Its specificity is not known. Generated by immunoSEQ multiplex PCR, the TCRdb table keeps only in-frame clones and is missing some. The sample holds approximately 30,000 clones, about 90% seen once. Samples of blood were obtained at baseline, on cycle 4 day 1, and on cycle 7 day 1. The CDR3 totals 17 residues. Germline V CDR1 and CDR2: SEHNR, FQNEAQ (reference sequence). Trimming took 4 bases from V and 1 from J, leaving 17 bases between them. These data are taken from a study of OX40 agonist ivuxolimab in advanced cancers. Study-wide background: Prior anti-PD-1, anti-PD-L1 or anti-CTLA-4 therapy did not bar entry, and about 40% had some.

General study points: Determination of antigen specificity was not performed for the expanded peripheral T cells. Clonal expansion by week 6 occurred in CD4+ and CD8+ blood T cells (at 0.1 to 3.0 mg/kg).

Here the sequenced sample was CD4+ or CD8+ T cells sorted from blood, taken in a trial of the OX40 agonist ivuxolimab. The clonotype was recovered from an adult with an advanced solid tumor such as melanoma, head and neck, liver or kidney cancer. The V gene is TRBV7-9, the J gene TRBJ2-4; D uncertain. CDR3: CASSSLEGSYAKNIQYF. The CDR3 nucleotides are TGTGCCAGCAGCTCGTTAGAAGGATCCTACGCCAAAAACATTCAGTACTTC.